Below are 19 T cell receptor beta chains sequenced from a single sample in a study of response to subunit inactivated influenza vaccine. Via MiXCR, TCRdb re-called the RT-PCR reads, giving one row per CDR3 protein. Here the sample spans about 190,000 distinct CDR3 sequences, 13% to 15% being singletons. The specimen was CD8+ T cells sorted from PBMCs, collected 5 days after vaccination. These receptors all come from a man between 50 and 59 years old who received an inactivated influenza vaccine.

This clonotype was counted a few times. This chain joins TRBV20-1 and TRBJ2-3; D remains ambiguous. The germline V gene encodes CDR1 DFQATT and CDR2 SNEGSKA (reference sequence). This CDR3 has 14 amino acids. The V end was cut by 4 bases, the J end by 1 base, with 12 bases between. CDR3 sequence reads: CSATDGKGTDTQYF. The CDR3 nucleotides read TGCAGTGCTACCGACGGAAAGGGCACAGATACGCAGTATTTT.

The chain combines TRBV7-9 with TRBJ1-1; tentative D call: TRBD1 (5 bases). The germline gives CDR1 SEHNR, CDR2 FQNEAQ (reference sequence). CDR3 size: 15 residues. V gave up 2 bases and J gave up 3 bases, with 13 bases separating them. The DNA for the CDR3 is TGTGCCAGCAGCTTATTTAGGGAGGGGCACACTGAAGCTTTCTTT. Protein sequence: CASSLFREGHTEAFF.

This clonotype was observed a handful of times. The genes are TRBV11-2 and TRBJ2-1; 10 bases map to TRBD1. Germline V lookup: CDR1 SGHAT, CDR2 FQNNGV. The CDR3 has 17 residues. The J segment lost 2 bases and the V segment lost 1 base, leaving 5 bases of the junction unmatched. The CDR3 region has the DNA TGTGCCAGCAGCTTAGGTCGACAGGGGGCGGCCTACAATGAGCAGTTCTTC. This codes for CASSLGRQGAAYNEQFF.

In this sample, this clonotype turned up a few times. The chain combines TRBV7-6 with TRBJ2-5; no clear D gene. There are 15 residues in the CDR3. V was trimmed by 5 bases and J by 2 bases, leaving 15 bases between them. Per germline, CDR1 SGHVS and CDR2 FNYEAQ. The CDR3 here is CASSRYSREQETQYF. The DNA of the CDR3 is TGTGCCAGCAGCAGATATTCAAGGGAACAAGAGACCCAGTACTTC.

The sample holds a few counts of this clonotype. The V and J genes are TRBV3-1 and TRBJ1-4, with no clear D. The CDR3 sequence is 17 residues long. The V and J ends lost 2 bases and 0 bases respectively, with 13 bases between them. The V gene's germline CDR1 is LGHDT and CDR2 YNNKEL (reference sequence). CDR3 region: CASSQLRERSTNEKLFF. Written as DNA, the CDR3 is TGTGCCAGCAGCCAACTTCGTGAGAGATCAACTAATGAAAAACTGTTTTTT.

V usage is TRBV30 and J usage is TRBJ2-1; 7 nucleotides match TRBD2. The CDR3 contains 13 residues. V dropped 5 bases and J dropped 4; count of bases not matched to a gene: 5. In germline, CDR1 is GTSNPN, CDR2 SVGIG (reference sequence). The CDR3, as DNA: TGTGCCTGGGGCGCGGGAGTTTACAATGAGCAGTTCTTC. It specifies CAWGAGVYNEQFF.

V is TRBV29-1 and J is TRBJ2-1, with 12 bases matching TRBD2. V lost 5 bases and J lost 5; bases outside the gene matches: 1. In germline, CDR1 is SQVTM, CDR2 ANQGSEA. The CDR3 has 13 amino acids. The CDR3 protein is CSVRTSGNNEQFF. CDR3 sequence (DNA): TGCAGCGTTCGGACTAGCGGGAACAATGAGCAGTTCTTC.

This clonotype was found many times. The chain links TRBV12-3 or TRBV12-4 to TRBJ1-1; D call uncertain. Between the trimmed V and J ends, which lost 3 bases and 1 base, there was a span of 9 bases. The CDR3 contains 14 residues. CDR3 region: CASSFGSENTEAFF. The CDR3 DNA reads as TGTGCCAGCAGTTTTGGGAGCGAGAACACTGAAGCTTTCTTT.

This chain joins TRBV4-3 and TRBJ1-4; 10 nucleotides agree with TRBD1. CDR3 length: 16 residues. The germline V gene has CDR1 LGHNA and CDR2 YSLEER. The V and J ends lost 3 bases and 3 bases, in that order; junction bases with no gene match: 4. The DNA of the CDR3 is TGCGCCAGCAGCCAGACAGGGGGCCCCTCTAATGAAAAACTGTTTTTT. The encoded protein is CASSQTGGPSNEKLFF.

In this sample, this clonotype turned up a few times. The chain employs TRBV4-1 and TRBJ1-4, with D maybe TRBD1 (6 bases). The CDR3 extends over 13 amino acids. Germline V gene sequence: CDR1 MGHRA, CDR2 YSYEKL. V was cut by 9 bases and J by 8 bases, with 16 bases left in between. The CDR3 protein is CASGTLGREKLFF. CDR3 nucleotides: TGCGCCAGTGGGACACTGGGAAGGGAAAAACTGTTTTTT.

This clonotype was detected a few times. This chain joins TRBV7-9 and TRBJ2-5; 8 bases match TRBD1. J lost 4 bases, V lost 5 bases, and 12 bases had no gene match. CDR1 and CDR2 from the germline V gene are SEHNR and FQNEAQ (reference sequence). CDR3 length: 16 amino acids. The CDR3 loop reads CASSTDRQGRGETQYF. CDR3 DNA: TGTGCCAGCAGCACTGACCGACAGGGGCGGGGAGAGACCCAGTACTTC.

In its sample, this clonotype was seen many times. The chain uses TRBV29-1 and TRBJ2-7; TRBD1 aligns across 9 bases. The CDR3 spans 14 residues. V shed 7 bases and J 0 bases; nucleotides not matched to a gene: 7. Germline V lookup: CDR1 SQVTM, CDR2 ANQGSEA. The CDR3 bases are TGCAGCGCGGTTGACAGGGGGAGCTCCTACGAGCAGTACTTC. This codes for CSAVDRGSSYEQYF.

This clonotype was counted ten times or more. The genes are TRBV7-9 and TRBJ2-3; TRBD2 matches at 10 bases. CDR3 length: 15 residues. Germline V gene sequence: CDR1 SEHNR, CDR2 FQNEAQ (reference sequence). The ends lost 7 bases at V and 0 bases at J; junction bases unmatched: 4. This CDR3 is CASTSSGGSTDTQYF. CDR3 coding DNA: TGTGCCAGCACCTCTAGCGGGGGCAGCACAGATACGCAGTATTTT.

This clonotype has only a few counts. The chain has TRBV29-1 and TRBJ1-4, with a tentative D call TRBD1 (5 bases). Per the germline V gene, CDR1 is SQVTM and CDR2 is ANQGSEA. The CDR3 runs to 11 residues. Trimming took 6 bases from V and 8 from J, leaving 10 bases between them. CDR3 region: CSVGRQEKLFF. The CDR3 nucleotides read TGCAGCGTGGGACGACAAGAAAAACTGTTTTTT. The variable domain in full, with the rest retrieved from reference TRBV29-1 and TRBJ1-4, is SAVISQKPSRDICQRGTSLTIQCQVDSQVTMMFWYRQQPGQSLTLIATANQGSEATYESGFVIDKFPISRPNLTFSTLTVSNMSPEDSSIYLCSVGRQEKLFFGSGTQLSVL.

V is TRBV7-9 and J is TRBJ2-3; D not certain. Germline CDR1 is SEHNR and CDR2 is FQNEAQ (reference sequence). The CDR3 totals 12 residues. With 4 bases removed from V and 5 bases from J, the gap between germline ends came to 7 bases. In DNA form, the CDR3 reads TGTGCCAGCAGCTGGCCTGAAGATACGCAGTATTTT. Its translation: CASSWPEDTQYF.

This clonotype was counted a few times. This CDR3 reads CASSRLDLPYNEQFF. CDR3 coding DNA: TGTGCCAGCAGTAGACTGGACCTGCCCTACAATGAGCAGTTCTTC. The chain links TRBV2 to TRBJ2-1; D ambiguous. The germline CDR1 and CDR2 sequences are SNHLY and FYNNEI. The CDR3 consists of 15 residues. Trimming cost V 5 bases and J 2 bases, with 13 bases left between them.

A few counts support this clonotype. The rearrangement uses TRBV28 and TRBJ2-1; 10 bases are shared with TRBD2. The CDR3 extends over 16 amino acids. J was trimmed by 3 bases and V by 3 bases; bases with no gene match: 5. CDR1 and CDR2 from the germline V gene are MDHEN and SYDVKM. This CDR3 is CASSLRTSGYYNEQFF. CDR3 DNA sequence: TGTGCCAGCAGTTTGAGGACTAGCGGATACTACAATGAGCAGTTCTTC.

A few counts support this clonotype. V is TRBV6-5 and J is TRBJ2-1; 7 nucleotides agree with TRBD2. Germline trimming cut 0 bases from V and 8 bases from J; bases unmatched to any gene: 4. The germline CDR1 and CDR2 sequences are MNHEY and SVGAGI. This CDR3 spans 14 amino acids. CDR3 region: CASSYSGGNDEQFF. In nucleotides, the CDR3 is TGTGCCAGCAGTTACTCGGGAGGGAACGATGAGCAGTTCTTC.

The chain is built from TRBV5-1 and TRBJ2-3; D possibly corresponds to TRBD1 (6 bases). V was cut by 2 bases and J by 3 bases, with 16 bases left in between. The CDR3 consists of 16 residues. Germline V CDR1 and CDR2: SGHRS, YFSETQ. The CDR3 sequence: CASSFDRDKGTDTQYF. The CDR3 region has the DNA TGCGCCAGCAGCTTCGATCGGGACAAAGGGACAGATACGCAGTATTTT.